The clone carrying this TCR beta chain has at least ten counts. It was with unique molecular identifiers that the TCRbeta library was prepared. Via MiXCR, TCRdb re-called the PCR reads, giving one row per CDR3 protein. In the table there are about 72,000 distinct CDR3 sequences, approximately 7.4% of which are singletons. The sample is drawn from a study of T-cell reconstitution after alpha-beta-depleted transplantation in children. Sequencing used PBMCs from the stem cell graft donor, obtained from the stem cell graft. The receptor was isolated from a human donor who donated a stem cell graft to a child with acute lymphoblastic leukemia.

The CDR3 DNA sequence: TGTGCCAGCAGTTTAGAACAGGGTTATCAGCCCCAGCATTTT. It encodes CASSLEQGYQPQHF. The rearrangement joins TRBV12-3 or TRBV12-4 to TRBJ1-5; TRBD1 is a possible D gene (6 bases). Trimming left V 1 base short and J 5 bases short, with 9 bases between. There are 14 residues in the CDR3.